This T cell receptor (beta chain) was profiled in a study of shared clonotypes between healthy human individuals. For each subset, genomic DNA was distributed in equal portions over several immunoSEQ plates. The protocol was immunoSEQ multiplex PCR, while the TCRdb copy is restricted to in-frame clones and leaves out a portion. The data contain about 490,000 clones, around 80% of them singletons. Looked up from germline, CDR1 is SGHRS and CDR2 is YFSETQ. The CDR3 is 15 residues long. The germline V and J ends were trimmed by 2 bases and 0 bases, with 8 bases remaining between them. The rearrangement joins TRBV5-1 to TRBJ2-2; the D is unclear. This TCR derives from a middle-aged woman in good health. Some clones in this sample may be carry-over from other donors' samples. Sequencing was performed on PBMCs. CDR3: CASSFQTTNTGELFF. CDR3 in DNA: TGCGCCAGCAGCTTCCAAACAACGAACACCGGGGAGCTGTTTTTT.